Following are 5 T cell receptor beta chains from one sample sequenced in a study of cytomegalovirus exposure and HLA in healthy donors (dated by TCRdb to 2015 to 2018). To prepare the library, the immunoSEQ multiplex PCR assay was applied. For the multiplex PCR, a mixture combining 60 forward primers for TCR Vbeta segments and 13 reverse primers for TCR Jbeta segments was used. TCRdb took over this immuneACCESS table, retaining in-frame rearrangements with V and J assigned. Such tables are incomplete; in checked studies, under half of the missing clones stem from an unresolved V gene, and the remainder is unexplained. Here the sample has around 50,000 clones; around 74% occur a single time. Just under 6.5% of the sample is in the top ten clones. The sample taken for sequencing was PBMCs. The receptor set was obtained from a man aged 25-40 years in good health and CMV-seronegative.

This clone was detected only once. The CDR3 here is CASSEAAQGWETQYF. CDR3 DNA: TGTGCCAGCAGTGAAGCGGCACAGGGGTGGGAGACCCAGTACTTC. The gene calls are TRBV6-1 and TRBJ2-5; 7 nucleotides agree with TRBD1. There are 15 residues in the CDR3. The V and J ends lost 0 bases and 5 bases, in that order; junction bases with no gene match: 6. The V gene's germline CDR1 is MNHNS and CDR2 SASEGT.

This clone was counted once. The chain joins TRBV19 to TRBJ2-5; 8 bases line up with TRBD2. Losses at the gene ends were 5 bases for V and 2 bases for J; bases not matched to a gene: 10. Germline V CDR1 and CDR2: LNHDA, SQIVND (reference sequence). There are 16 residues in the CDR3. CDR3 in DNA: TGTGCCAGTAGTCTCCCGGGACTAGAGAAACAAGAGACCCAGTACTTC. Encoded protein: CASSLPGLEKQETQYF.

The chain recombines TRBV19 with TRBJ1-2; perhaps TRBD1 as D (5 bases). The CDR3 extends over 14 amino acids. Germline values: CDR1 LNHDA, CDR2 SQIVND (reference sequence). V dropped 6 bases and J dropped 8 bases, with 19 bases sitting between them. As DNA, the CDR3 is TGTGCCAGTAGCCCCACAGGAATAGTTTTGGGCTACACCTTC. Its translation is CASSPTGIVLGYTF.

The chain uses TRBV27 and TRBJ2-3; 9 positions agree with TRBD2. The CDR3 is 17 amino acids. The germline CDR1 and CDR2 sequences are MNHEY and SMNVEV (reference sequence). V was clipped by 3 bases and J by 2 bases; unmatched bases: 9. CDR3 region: CASSFLKASGITDTQYF. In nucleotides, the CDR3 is TGTGCCAGCAGTTTCCTCAAGGCTAGCGGGATCACAGATACGCAGTATTTT.

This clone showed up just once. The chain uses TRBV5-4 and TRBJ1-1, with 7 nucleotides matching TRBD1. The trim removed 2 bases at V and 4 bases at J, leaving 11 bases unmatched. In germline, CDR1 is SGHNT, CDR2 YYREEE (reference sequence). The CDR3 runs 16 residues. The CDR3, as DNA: TGTGCCAGCAGCTTTGGTCCCTTCGACAGGGCCACTGAAGCTTTCTTT. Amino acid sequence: CASSFGPFDRATEAFF.